These 12 T cell receptor beta chains share one sample of origin, sequenced in a study of control samples from healthy donors and cancer patients. Sequencing was performed with immunoSEQ multiplex PCR; in TCRdb, only in-frame clones are kept and a portion is missing. The table has over 100,000 clones, around nine tenths seen once. The sequenced material came from blood. The receptors were sampled from a man aged 50-59 years in good health.

This chain links TRBV11-3 with TRBJ1-1; unclear D gene. CDR1 SGHNT and CDR2 YENEEA come from the germline V gene. V was shortened by 6 bases and J by 1 base, with 27 bases between the two germline ends. The CDR3 totals 19 residues. For the CDR3, the DNA is TGTGCCAGCAGTTCCTTTCCCTACGGCCTTCCAGCTCAGAACACTGAAGCTTTCTTT. Its translation: CASSSFPYGLPAQNTEAFF.

V is TRBV6-5 and J is TRBJ2-7; tentatively, D is TRBD1 (6 bases). This CDR3 has 14 residues. Between the trimmed V and J ends, which lost 5 bases and 2 bases, there was a span of 13 bases. Germline CDR1 MNHEY, CDR2 SVGAGI. CDR3 sequence: CASSHHGGPYEQYF. The CDR3 nucleotides read TGTGCCAGCAGTCACCATGGGGGCCCCTACGAGCAGTACTTC.

V gene TRBV4-1 combines with J gene TRBJ2-5, with 10 bases lining up with TRBD2. CDR1 and CDR2 (germline): MGHRA, YSYEKL. This CDR3 spans 16 amino acids. After removal of 4 bases from V and 3 bases from J, the junction contained 8 bases not matched to a gene. CDR3 amino acids: CASSRIAGGSKETQYF. CDR3 DNA sequence: TGCGCCAGCAGCCGAATAGCGGGGGGATCAAAAGAGACCCAGTACTTC.

This chain links TRBV7-9 with TRBJ2-2; D remains unclear. The CDR3 has 14 residues. V shed 10 bases and J shed 2 bases, with 14 bases lying between them. CDR1 and CDR2 (germline): SEHNR, FQNEAQ (reference sequence). Here the CDR3 reads CATRVWGNTGELFF. CDR3 in DNA: TGTGCCACCAGAGTTTGGGGAAACACCGGGGAGCTGTTTTTT. The full variable domain, in which reference TRBV7-9 and TRBJ2-2 provide the parts outside the CDR3, is DTGVSQNPRHKITKRGQNVTFRCDPISEHNRLYWYRQTLGQGPEFLTYFQNEAQLEKSRLLSDRFSAERPKGSFSTLEIQRTEQGDSAMYLCATRVWGNTGELFFGEGSRLTVL.

DNA of the CDR3: TGTGCCTGGAGTGTACAGGGGTATACTGAAGCTTTCTTT. Protein: CAWSVQGYTEAFF. The V and J genes are TRBV30 and TRBJ1-1; 7 nucleotides align to TRBD1. Germline values: CDR1 GTSNPN, CDR2 SVGIG (reference sequence). There are 13 residues in the CDR3. V lost 0 bases to trimming and J lost 5 bases; unmatched junction nucleotides: 3. The whole variable domain, filled in from reference TRBV30 and TRBJ1-1, reads SQTIHQWPATLVQPVGSPLSLECTVEGTSNPNLYWYRQAAGRGLQLLFYSVGIGQISSEVPQNLSASRPQDRQFILSSKKLLLSDSGFYLCAWSVQGYTEAFFGQGTRLTVV.

The V gene is TRBV15, the J gene TRBJ1-2; D uncertain. The CDR3 has 15 residues. Per the germline V gene, CDR1 is LNHNV and CDR2 is YYDKDF (reference sequence). V was shortened by 3 bases and J by 0 bases, with 11 bases between the two germline ends. The chain's CDR3 is CATSRDGLTNYGYTF. CDR3 sequence (DNA): TGTGCCACCAGCAGGGACGGATTAACTAACTATGGCTACACCTTC.

The chain carries TRBV19 and TRBJ1-2; D is ambiguous. Germline CDR1 LNHDA, CDR2 SQIVND (reference sequence). Trimming left V 4 bases short and J 5 bases short, with 11 bases between. The CDR3 is 13 amino acids. This chain's CDR3 is CASSTQQKYGYTF. CDR3 sequence (DNA): TGTGCCAGTAGTACACAACAGAAATATGGCTACACCTTC. Looking up the rest from reference TRBV19 and TRBJ1-2 gives the full variable domain: DGGITQSPKYLFRKEGQNVTLSCEQNLNHDAMYWYRQDPGQGLRLIYYSQIVNDFQKGDIAEGYSVSREKKESFPLTVTSAQKNPTAFYLCASSTQQKYGYTFGSGTRLTVV.

In this sample, this clone turned up a few times. The chain employs TRBV7-5 and TRBJ2-1; the listed D gene, TRBD1, was not tested against the DNA. TRBV7-5 is recorded as a pseudogene. The length of the CDR3 is 15 residues. The CDR3 region is CVRTRPWGRNNEQFF. The CDR3 DNA follows: TGTGTCAGAACTCGACCGTGGGGGCGAAACAATGAGCAGTTCTTC.

The chain uses TRBV7-8 and TRBJ1-4, with unresolved D. The germline V gene encodes CDR1 SGHVS and CDR2 FQNEAQ. The CDR3 is made up of 14 amino acids. Trimming took off 2 bases at V and 5 bases at J, with 9 bases between the two ends. CDR3 residues: CASSLFQINEKLFF. The CDR3 coding sequence is TGTGCCAGCAGCTTATTTCAGATAAATGAAAAACTGTTTTTT.

V gene TRBV24-1 combines with J gene TRBJ2-6; the D is unclear. Germline loops: CDR1 KGHDR, CDR2 SFDVKD. V was cut by 7 bases and J by 0 bases, with 9 bases left in between. The CDR3 has 15 amino acids. DNA of the CDR3: TGTGCCACCAGCACAGTGAACTCTGGGGCCAACGTCCTGACTTTC. Translated: CATSTVNSGANVLTF.

The chain combines TRBV30 with TRBJ1-5; D might be TRBD1 (6 bases). In germline, CDR1 is GTSNPN, CDR2 SVGIG (reference sequence). Between the trimmed V and J ends, which lost 3 bases and 1 base, there was a span of 13 bases. The CDR3 covers 15 residues. The CDR3 loop is CAWRLTGASNQPQHF. In DNA, the CDR3 is TGTGCCTGGAGATTGACAGGTGCGAGCAATCAGCCCCAGCATTTT.

This clone was counted a single time. The junction differs from germline at one of its ends, possibly a read error. The V gene is TRBV5-3, the J gene TRBJ1-2; TRBD1 matches 7 bases. Being an ORF, TRBV5-3 has a function that is uncertain. The CDR3 contains 14 residues. The CDR3 DNA sequence: TGTGCCGGAAGCGGGGGACAGATTTACTATGGCTACACCTTC. It specifies CAGSGGQIYYGYTF.